This T cell receptor (beta chain) was found in a study of cytomegalovirus exposure and HLA in healthy donors. The study's findings and limits: Overall, about 160 TCR beta chains were annotated as cytomegalovirus-associated.

On this clone itself: As yet, its antigen is unknown.

TCRdb's table, derived via immunoSEQ multiplex PCR, lists solely in-frame clones and lacks some. The data show 190,000 or so clones, roughly 80% seen once. V dropped 2 bases and J dropped 7; count of bases not matched to a gene: 2. CDR1 and CDR2 (germline): MNHEY, SMNVEV (reference sequence). CDR3 length: 12 amino acids. The TCR was taken from a woman aged 18-35 years in good health and CMV-seropositive. The sample was PBMCs. The chain recombines TRBV27 with TRBJ2-7, with 7 bases identical to TRBD2. CDR3 nucleotide sequence: TGTGCCAGCAGTTTAAGGGAGGGGGAGCAGTACTTC. Its translation is CASSLREGEQYF.